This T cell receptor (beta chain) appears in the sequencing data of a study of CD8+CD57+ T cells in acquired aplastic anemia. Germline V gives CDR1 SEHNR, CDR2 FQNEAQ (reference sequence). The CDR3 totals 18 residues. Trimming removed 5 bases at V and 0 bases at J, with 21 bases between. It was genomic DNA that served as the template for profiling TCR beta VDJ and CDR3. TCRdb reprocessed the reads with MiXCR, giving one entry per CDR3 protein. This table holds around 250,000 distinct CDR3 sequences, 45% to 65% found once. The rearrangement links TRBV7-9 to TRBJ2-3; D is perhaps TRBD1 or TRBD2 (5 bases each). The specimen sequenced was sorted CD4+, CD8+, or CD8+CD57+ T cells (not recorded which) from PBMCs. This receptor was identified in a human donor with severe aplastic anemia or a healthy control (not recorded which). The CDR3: CASSPYGTHSPSTDTQYF. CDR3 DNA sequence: TGTGCCAGCAGCCCCTACGGGACCCACTCCCCTAGCACAGATACGCAGTATTTT. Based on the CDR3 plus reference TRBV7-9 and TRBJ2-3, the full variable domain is DTGVSQNPRHKITKRGQNVTFRCDPISEHNRLYWYRQTLGQGPEFLTYFQNEAQLEKSRLLSDRFSAERPKGSFSTLEIQRTEQGDSAMYLCASSPYGTHSPSTDTQYFGPGTRLTVL.